A single sample is the source of the 21 T cell receptor beta chains below, sequenced in a study of beta chain features in type 1 diabetes. General study results and limits: The study found moderately but significantly shorter TCRB CDR3s in all four CD4+ subsets of Type 1 diabetes patients.

The antigens for these receptors are not known. Reverse transcribing all isolated RNA meant expressed TCRB transcripts were sequenced. Method: immunoSEQ multiplex PCR; TCRdb's copy keeps in-frame clones and lacks some. Seen here are just under 150,000 clones, 10% to 15% observed once, and the top ten hold approximately 1.3%. Source material: central memory CD4+ T cells from blood. These receptors all stem from a man younger than 35 with type 1 diabetes.

In this sample, this clone turned up a few times. This sequence joins TRBV30 and TRBJ1-2, with D possibly TRBD1 on 6 matching bases. V was cut by 0 bases and J by 4 bases, with 18 bases left in between. Germline V lookup: CDR1 GTSNPN, CDR2 SVGIG (reference sequence). The CDR3 has 16 amino acids. CDR3 in DNA: TGTGCCTGGAGTGTATATGGTGTGGGGGCACGCTATGGCTACACCTTC. This encodes CAWSVYGVGARYGYTF.

The table lists this clone with a few counts. This sequence joins TRBV18 and TRBJ1-1, with TRBD1 matching 10 bases. Germline V gene lookup returns CDR1 KGHSH and CDR2 LQKENI. J lost 2 bases, V lost 4 bases, and 10 bases had no gene match. The CDR3 has 17 residues. In DNA, the CDR3 is TGTGCCAGCTCACTAATGACAGGGGGCGTCGGTAACACTGAAGCTTTCTTT. Amino acid sequence: CASSLMTGGVGNTEAFF.

This clone was picked up a small number of times. CDR3 protein: CASSGTSNNEQFF. DNA of the CDR3: TGTGCCAGCAGCGGGACTAGTAACAATGAGCAGTTCTTC. J is TRBJ2-1 and V is TRBV5-4; 8 positions agree with TRBD2. Per the germline V gene, CDR1 is SGHNT and CDR2 is YYREEE (reference sequence). Trimming cost V 4 bases and J 5 bases; bases outside gene matches: 2. The CDR3 totals 13 residues.

The V gene is TRBV28, the J gene TRBJ2-1; 11 bases match TRBD2. The CDR3 has 17 residues. With 4 bases clipped from V and 3 bases from J, the junction kept 8 bases outside the gene matches. Germline CDR1 MDHEN, CDR2 SYDVKM. DNA for the CDR3: TGTGCCAGCAGTTCGCCTAGCGGGGGGCCTAACTACAATGAGCAGTTCTTC. Protein: CASSSPSGGPNYNEQFF.

This sequence joins TRBV19 and TRBJ1-6, with 8 bases aligning to TRBD1. The CDR3 runs to 14 residues. Germline V lookup: CDR1 LNHDA, CDR2 SQIVND (reference sequence). V lost 3 bases and J lost 7; bases outside the gene matches: 2. The CDR3 loop reads CASSIPGGNSPLHF. The CDR3 nucleotides are TGTGCCAGTAGTATCCCAGGGGGCAATTCACCCCTCCACTTT.

This chain uses TRBV29-1 with TRBJ2-7; a possible D gene is TRBD1 (6 bases). This CDR3 has 12 amino acids. The germline CDR1 and CDR2 sequences are SQVTM and ANQGSEA. With 6 bases removed from V and 2 bases from J, the gap between germline ends came to 11 bases. This chain's CDR3 is CSVLRDTYEQYF. In DNA, the CDR3 is TGCAGCGTCCTCCGGGACACCTACGAGCAGTACTTC.

This clone occurred a few times. The rearrangement joins TRBV9 to TRBJ1-5; TRBD1 agrees at 11 bases. This CDR3 contains 14 residues. Germline CDR1 is SGDLS and CDR2 is YYNGEE. V lost 3 bases to trimming and J lost 6 bases; unmatched junction nucleotides: 2. The CDR3 DNA follows: TGTGCCAGCAGCGAGGGGACAGGGGGTCAGCCCCAGCATTTT. Translation: CASSEGTGGQPQHF.

J is TRBJ2-2 and V is TRBV6-6; possibly TRBD1 for D (6 bases). This CDR3 region has 14 residues. CDR1 and CDR2 (germline): MNHNY, SVGAGI (reference sequence). Trimming shortened V by 6 bases and J by 4 bases, and 12 bases separated the two germline ends. The CDR3 DNA is TGTGCCAGCAGGGGTCAGGGGAGCACCGGGGAGCTGTTTTTT. Amino acids: CASRGQGSTGELFF.

This clone was counted only a few times. This chain joins TRBV2 and TRBJ1-2; D gene uncertain. Germline V gene data show CDR1 as SNHLY and CDR2 as FYNNEI. This CDR3 has 12 residues. V dropped 6 bases and J dropped 0 bases, with 5 bases sitting between them. The CDR3 DNA reads TGTGCCAGCAGGGAAACTAACTATGGCTACACCTTC. It is translated as CASRETNYGYTF. The entire variable domain, with the rest obtained from reference TRBV2 and TRBJ1-2, is as follows: EPEVTQTPSHQVTQMGQEVILRCVPISNHLYFYWYRQILGQKVEFLVSFYNNEISEKSEIFDDQFSVERPDGSNFTLKIRSTKLEDSAMYFCASRETNYGYTFGSGTRLTVV.

The chain employs TRBV7-9 and TRBJ1-1; no clear D gene. The CDR3 sequence is 15 residues long. In germline, CDR1 is SEHNR, CDR2 FQNEAQ (reference sequence). V was clipped by 5 bases and J by 1 base, with 14 bases between them. The CDR3 DNA follows: TGTGCCAGCAGCCCCCGGTCCGGCCCGAACACTGAAGCTTTCTTT. Its protein product is CASSPRSGPNTEAFF. Variable domain in full (rest from reference TRBV7-9 and TRBJ1-1): DTGVSQNPRHKITKRGQNVTFRCDPISEHNRLYWYRQTLGQGPEFLTYFQNEAQLEKSRLLSDRFSAERPKGSFSTLEIQRTEQGDSAMYLCASSPRSGPNTEAFFGQGTRLTVV.

This clone was seen a few times. CDR3 loop: CASSEVVGEETQYF. CDR3 nucleotide sequence: TGTGCCAGCAGTGAAGTAGTAGGAGAAGAGACCCAGTACTTC. The chain combines TRBV6-1 with TRBJ2-5, with D uncertain. Deletions cut 1 base from V and 3 bases from J, with 9 bases between. Germline CDR1 reads MNHNS; CDR2 reads SASEGT. CDR3 length: 14 residues.

This clone has at least ten counts. The genes are TRBV7-2 and TRBJ1-1; weak D call: TRBD1 (5 bases). The V gene's germline CDR1 is SGHTA and CDR2 FQGNSA. The CDR3 is 13 amino acids. V was trimmed by 2 bases and J by 3 bases, leaving 7 bases between them. The CDR3 region has the DNA TGTGCCAGCAGCTTATGGGGCGACACTGAAGCTTTCTTT. Amino acids: CASSLWGDTEAFF.

This clone was detected many times. The CDR3 protein is CSVELLGQADYEQYF. CDR3 in DNA: TGCAGCGTTGAACTGCTAGGACAGGCCGACTACGAGCAGTACTTC. This rearrangement joins TRBV29-1 to TRBJ2-7; 7 bases are a match to TRBD1. J was trimmed by 3 bases and V by 2 bases; bases with no gene match: 10. The germline CDR1 and CDR2 sequences are SQVTM and ANQGSEA. This CDR3 is 15 amino acids long.

This clone occurred a few times. The rearrangement uses TRBV7-9 and TRBJ2-1; TRBD2 aligns across 8 bases. The J segment lost 5 bases and the V segment lost 6 bases, leaving 9 bases of the junction unmatched. This CDR3 spans 15 amino acids. Germline V gene data show CDR1 as SEHNR and CDR2 as FQNEAQ (reference sequence). CDR3 bases: TGTGCCAGCAGATTGAGCGGGGGACTGAACAATGAGCAGTTCTTC. Protein: CASRLSGGLNNEQFF.

This clone was found a few times. The V and J genes are TRBV7-9 and TRBJ2-3; possible D gene TRBD2, 6 bases. CDR3 length: 14 amino acids. V was cut by 6 bases and J by 2 bases, with 12 bases left in between. Per germline, CDR1 SEHNR and CDR2 FQNEAQ (reference sequence). The CDR3 here is CASRERANTDTQYF. The CDR3 bases are TGTGCCAGCAGGGAGCGGGCGAACACAGATACGCAGTATTTT.

Of note for this clone: The junction departs from germline at one end; a sequencing error may be responsible. The rearrangement joins TRBV6-6 to TRBJ2-5; 7 nucleotides line up with TRBD2. CDR3 length: 14 residues. Germline CDR1 is MNHNY and CDR2 is SVGAGI (reference sequence). Here the CDR3 reads CASSYSAGTASEHF. Here the CDR3 DNA reads TGTGCCAGCAGTTACTCAGCGGGGACGGCCAGCGAGCACTTC.

The chain is built from TRBV5-6 and TRBJ1-1; D call uncertain. Germline-derived CDR1 and CDR2 are SGHDT and YYEEEE. V lost 3 bases and J lost 4, with 13 bases in between. The CDR3 contains 14 residues. The CDR3 sequence is CASSYGRQATEAFF. The CDR3 nucleotides are TGTGCCAGCAGCTATGGGAGGCAGGCCACTGAAGCTTTCTTT.

This clone showed up just a few times. This sequence joins TRBV5-6 and TRBJ1-4; 10 nucleotides match TRBD1. CDR3 size: 14 residues. V gave up 3 bases and J gave up 7 bases; unmatched junction bases: 3. Germline lookup yields CDR1 SGHDT and CDR2 YYEEEE. The CDR3 spells CASSWDRGAEKLFF. In DNA form, the CDR3 reads TGTGCCAGCAGCTGGGACAGGGGAGCTGAAAAACTGTTTTTT.

The table lists this clone with a few counts. This chain uses TRBV18 with TRBJ1-1; D may be TRBD1 (6 bases). The CDR3 has 13 residues. V lost 3 bases and J lost 3, with 8 bases in between. Per the germline V gene, CDR1 is KGHSH and CDR2 is LQKENI. Written as DNA, the CDR3 is TGTGCCAGCTCACCCACAGGGTACACTGAAGCTTTCTTT. Its protein is CASSPTGYTEAFF.

This clone was picked up many times. J is TRBJ2-5 and V is TRBV7-9; 14 nucleotides match TRBD2. With 5 bases clipped from V and 0 bases from J, the junction kept 8 bases outside the gene matches. CDR3 length: 18 amino acids. In germline, CDR1 is SEHNR, CDR2 FQNEAQ (reference sequence). CDR3 amino acids: CASSPGTSGGLYQETQYF. DNA for the CDR3: TGTGCCAGCAGCCCTGGGACTAGCGGGGGCCTGTACCAAGAGACCCAGTACTTC.

The chain joins TRBV4-1 to TRBJ2-1; 9 nucleotides match TRBD2. CDR3 length: 17 residues. After removal of 2 bases from V and 1 base from J, the junction contained 6 bases not matched to a gene. Germline V gene sequence: CDR1 MGHRA, CDR2 YSYEKL. This chain's CDR3 is CASSQPHSGGSYNEQFF. DNA of the CDR3: TGCGCCAGCAGCCAACCCCATAGCGGGGGTTCCTACAATGAGCAGTTCTTC.